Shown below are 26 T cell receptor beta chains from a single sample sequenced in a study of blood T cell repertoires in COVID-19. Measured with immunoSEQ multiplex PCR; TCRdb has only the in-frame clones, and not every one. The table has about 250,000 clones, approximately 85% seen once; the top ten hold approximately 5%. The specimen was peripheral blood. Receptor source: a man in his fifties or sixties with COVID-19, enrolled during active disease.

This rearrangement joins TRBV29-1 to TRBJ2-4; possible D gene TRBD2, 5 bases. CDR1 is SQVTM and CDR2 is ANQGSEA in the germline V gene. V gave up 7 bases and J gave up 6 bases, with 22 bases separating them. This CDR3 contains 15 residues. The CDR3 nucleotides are TGCAGCGCTCGAGGGATCCCGGGCCGTACAAACATTCAGTACTTC. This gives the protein CSARGIPGRTNIQYF. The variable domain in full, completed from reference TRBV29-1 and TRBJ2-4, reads SAVISQKPSRDICQRGTSLTIQCQVDSQVTMMFWYRQQPGQSLTLIATANQGSEATYESGFVIDKFPISRPNLTFSTLTVSNMSPEDSSIYLCSARGIPGRTNIQYFGAGTRLSVL.

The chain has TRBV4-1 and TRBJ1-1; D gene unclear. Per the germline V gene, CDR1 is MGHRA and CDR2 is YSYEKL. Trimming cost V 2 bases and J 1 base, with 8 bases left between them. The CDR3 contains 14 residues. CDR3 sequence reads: CASSQPTENTEAFF. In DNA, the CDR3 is TGCGCCAGCAGCCAACCAACAGAGAACACTGAAGCTTTCTTT.

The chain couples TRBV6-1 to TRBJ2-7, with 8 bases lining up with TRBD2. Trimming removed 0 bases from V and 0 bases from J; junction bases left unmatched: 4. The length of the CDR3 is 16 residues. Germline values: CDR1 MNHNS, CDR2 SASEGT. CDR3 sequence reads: CASSEALGGGSYEQYF. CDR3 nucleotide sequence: TGTGCCAGCAGTGAAGCGCTCGGGGGGGGCTCCTACGAGCAGTACTTC.

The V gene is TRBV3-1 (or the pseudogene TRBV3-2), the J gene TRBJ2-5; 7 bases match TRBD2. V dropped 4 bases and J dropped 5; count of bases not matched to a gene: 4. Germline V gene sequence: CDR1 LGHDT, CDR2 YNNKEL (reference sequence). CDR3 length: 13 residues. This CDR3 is CASSPWEGETQYF. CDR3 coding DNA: TGTGCCAGCAGCCCGTGGGAGGGGGAGACCCAGTACTTC.

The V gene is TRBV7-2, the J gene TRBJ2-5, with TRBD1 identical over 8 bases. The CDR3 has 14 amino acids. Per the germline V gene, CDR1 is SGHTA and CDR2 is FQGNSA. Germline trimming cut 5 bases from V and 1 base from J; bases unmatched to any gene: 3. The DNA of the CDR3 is TGTGCCAGCAGCCAAGGACAGGGCCAAGAGACCCAGTACTTC. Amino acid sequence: CASSQGQGQETQYF.

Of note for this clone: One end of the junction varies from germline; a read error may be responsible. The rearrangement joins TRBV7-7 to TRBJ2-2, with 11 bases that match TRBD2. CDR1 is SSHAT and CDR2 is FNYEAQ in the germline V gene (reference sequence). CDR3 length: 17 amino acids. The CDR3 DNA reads TGTGCTAGCAGCTTGCTAGCGGGGGGCCTAAACACCGGGGAGCTGTTTTTT. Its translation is CASSLLAGGLNTGELFF.

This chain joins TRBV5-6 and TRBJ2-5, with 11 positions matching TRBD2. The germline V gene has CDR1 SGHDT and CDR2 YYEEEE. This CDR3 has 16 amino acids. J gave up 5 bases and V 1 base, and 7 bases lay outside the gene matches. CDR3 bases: TGTGCCAGCAGCTTGAGGCTAGCGGGGGGCTGGGAGACCCAGTACTTC. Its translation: CASSLRLAGGWETQYF.

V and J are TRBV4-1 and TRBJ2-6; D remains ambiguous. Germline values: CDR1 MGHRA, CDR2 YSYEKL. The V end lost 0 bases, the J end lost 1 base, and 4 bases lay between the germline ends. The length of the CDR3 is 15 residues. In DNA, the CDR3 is TGCGCCAGCAGCCAAGACGGGTCTGGGGCCAACGTCCTGACTTTC. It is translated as CASSQDGSGANVLTF.

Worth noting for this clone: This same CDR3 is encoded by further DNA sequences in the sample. The CDR3 DNA is TGCGCCAGCAGCTTGGGTCAGGCCTCCTACGAGCAGTACTTC. Translation gives CASSLGQASYEQYF. This chain links TRBV5-1 with TRBJ2-7; D ambiguous. The V and J ends lost 0 bases and 0 bases respectively, with 7 bases between them. CDR1 and CDR2 (germline): SGHRS, YFSETQ. The CDR3 is 14 residues long.

CDR3 in amino acids: CASSPLVGETQYF. The CDR3 coding sequence is TGTGCCAGCAGCCCCCTAGTAGGAGAGACCCAGTACTTC. The V call is TRBV7-3, the J call TRBJ2-5; D is uncertain. The CDR3 runs to 13 residues. V lost 5 bases, J lost 4 bases, and 11 bases lay in between. CDR1 is SGHTA and CDR2 is FQGTGA in the germline V gene. The whole variable domain, filled in from reference TRBV7-3 and TRBJ2-5, reads GAGVSQTPSNKVTEKGKYVELRCDPISGHTALYWYRQSLGQGPEFLIYFQGTGAADDSGLPNDRFFAVRPEGSVSTLKIQRTERGDSAVYLCASSPLVGETQYFGPGTRLLVL.

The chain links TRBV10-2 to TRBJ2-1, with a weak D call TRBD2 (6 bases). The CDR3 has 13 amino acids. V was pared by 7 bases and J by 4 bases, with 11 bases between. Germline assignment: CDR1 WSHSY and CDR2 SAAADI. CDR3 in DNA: TGCGCCAGCATGGCAGGGAGGTACAATGAGCAGTTCTTC. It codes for CASMAGRYNEQFF.

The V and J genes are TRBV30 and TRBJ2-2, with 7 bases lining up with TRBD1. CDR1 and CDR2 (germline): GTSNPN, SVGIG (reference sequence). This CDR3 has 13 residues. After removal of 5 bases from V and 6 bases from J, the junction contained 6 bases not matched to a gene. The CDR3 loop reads CAWDRARAGELFF. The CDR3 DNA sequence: TGTGCCTGGGACAGGGCCCGTGCCGGGGAGCTGTTTTTT.

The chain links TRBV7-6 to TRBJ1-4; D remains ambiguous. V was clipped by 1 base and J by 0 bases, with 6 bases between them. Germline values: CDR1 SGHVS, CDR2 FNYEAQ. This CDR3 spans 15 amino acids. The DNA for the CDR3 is TGTGCCAGCAGCTTAGGATCAGCAACTAATGAAAAACTGTTTTTT. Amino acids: CASSLGSATNEKLFF.

CDR3 amino acids: CSASRLINSPLHF. The CDR3 region has the DNA TGCAGTGCTAGTCGGTTGATCAATTCACCCCTCCACTTT. This chain connects TRBV20-1 to TRBJ1-6; D gene ambiguous. V was clipped by 3 bases and J by 7 bases, with 10 bases between them. The CDR3 has 13 residues. Looked up from germline, CDR1 is DFQATT and CDR2 is SNEGSKA (reference sequence).

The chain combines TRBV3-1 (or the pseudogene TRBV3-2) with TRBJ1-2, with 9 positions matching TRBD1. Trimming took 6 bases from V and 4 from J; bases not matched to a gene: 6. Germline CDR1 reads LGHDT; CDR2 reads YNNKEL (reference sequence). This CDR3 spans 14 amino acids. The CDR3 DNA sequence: TGTGCCAGCAGGGGGACAGGGAGAGTCTATGGCTACACCTTC. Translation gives CASRGTGRVYGYTF.

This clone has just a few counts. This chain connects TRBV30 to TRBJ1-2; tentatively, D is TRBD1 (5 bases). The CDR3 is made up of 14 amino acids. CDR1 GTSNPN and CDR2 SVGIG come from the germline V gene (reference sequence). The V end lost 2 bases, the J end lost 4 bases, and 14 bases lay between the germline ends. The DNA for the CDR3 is TGTGCCTGGAGTCAAGACAGAACTGCCTATGGCTACACCTTC. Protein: CAWSQDRTAYGYTF. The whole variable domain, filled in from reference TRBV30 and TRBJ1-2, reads SQTIHQWPATLVQPVGSPLSLECTVEGTSNPNLYWYRQAAGRGLQLLFYSVGIGQISSEVPQNLSASRPQDRQFILSSKKLLLSDSGFYLCAWSQDRTAYGYTFGSGTRLTVV.

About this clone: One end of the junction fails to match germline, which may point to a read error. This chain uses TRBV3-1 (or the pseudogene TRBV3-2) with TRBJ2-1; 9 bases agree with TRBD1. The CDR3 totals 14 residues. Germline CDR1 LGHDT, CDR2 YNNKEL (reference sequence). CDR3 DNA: TGTGCCGGCAGCCACGGACAGGGGAGGGATGAGCAGTTCTTC. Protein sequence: CAGSHGQGRDEQFF.

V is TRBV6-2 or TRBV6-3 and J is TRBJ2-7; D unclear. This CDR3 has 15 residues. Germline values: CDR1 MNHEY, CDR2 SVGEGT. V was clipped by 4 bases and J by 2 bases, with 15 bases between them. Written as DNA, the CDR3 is TGTGCCAGCAGTTCCCATCCGCCTCTAGCCTACGAGCAGTACTTC. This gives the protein CASSSHPPLAYEQYF.

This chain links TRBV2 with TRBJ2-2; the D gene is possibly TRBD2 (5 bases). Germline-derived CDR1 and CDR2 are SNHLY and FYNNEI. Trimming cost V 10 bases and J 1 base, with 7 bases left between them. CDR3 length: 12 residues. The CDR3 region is CANRGNTGELFF. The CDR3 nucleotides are TGTGCCAATCGGGGGAACACCGGGGAGCTGTTTTTT.

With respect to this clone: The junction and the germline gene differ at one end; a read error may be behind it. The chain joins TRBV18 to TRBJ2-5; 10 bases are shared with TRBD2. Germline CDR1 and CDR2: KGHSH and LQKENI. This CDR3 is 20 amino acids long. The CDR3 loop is CASLPGTSWLAGAVLRTQYF. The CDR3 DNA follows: TGTGCCAGCTTACCAGGGACGAGTTGGCTAGCGGGGGCCGTTCTTCGGACCCAGTACTTC.

The CDR3 sequence is CASSYPAFAGGTEAFF. In nucleotides, the CDR3 is TGTGCCAGCAGTTATCCTGCGTTCGCAGGGGGGACTGAAGCTTTCTTT. The chain couples TRBV6-2 or TRBV6-3 to TRBJ1-1, with 7 bases aligning to TRBD1. The germline CDR1 and CDR2 sequences are MNHEY and SVGEGT. Trimming took 3 bases from V and 5 from J; bases not matched to a gene: 12. The CDR3 covers 16 residues.

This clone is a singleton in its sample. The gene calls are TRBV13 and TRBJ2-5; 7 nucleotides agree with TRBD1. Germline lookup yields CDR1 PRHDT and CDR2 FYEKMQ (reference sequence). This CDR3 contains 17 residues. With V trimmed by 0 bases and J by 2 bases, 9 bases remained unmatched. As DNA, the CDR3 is TGTGCCAGCAGCTTAGGGGCACTCGGGACAGAACAAGAGACCCAGTACTTC. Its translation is CASSLGALGTEQETQYF.

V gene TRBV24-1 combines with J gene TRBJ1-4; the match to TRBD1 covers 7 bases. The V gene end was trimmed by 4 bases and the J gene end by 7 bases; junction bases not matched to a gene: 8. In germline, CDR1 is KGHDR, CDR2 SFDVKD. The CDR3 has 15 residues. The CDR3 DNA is TGTGCCACCAGTGAGAGGACAGGCGGTGGTGAAAAACTGTTTTTT. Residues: CATSERTGGGEKLFF.

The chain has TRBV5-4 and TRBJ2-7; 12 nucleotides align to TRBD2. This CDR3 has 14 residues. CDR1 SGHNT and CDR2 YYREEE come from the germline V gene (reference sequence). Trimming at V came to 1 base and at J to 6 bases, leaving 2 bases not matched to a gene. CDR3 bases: TGTGCCAGCAGCTTGAAACTAGCGGGGGGCGAGCAGTACTTC. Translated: CASSLKLAGGEQYF.

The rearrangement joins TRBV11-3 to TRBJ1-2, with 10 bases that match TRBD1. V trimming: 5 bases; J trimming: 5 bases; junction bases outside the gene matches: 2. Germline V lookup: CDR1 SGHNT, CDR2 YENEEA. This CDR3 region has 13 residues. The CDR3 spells CASSKGQGYGYTF. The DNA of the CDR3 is TGTGCCAGCAGCAAGGGACAGGGGTATGGCTACACCTTC.

The CDR3 loop reads CASRDSSSYNEQFF. The CDR3, as DNA: TGTGCCAGCAGAGACAGTAGCTCCTACAATGAGCAGTTCTTC. The V and J genes are TRBV28 and TRBJ2-1, with TRBD1 as a possible D gene (5 bases). The germline CDR1 and CDR2 sequences are MDHEN and SYDVKM. The germline V and J ends were trimmed by 6 bases and 0 bases, with 9 bases remaining between them. The CDR3 sequence is 14 residues long.